These T cell receptor beta chains were read from a single sample in a study of long-term antiretroviral therapy in people with HIV. Produced via immunoSEQ multiplex PCR; TCRdb's table is partial and in-frame only. The data contain some 31,000 clones, nearly 90% of them singletons. Sequencing used unsorted PBMCs, obtained 1.1 years after starting antiretroviral therapy. These receptors were collected from a young man with HIV. Both conserved end residues are part of each CDR3. Each record gives: clone size, V gene, D gene, CDR3 length, J gene, CDR3 DNA, CDR3 protein. D genes are given only for firm matches. Clone sizes are given selectively: once, few, many, or a class where the clone is expanded.

size: once
V: TRBV21-1
D: NA
length: 15
J: TRBJ1-6
DNA: TGTGCCAGCAGGAAAACTGGGGACTATAATTCACCCCTCCACTTT
CDR3: CASRKTGDYNSPLHF

size: NA
V: TRBV28
D: NA
length: 12
J: TRBJ2-7
DNA: TGTGCCAGCAGTTTATGGAGGGACGAGCAGTACTTC
CDR3: CASSLWRDEQYF

size: NA
V: TRBV9
D: NA
length: 14
J: TRBJ1-2
DNA: TGTGCCAGCAGCCCCCAGGGAGCTAACTATGGCTACACCTTC
CDR3: CASSPQGANYGYTF

size: NA
V: TRBV18
D: NA
length: 16
J: TRBJ2-3
DNA: TGTGCCAGCTCACCACCGGTACAGGTAGTCACAGATACGCAGTATTTT
CDR3: CASSPPVQVVTDTQYF

size: NA
V: TRBV7-7
D: NA
length: 13
J: TRBJ2-7
DNA: TGTGCTAGCAGCATAGAACAGGATTACGAGCAGTACTTC
CDR3: CASSIEQDYEQYF

size: NA
V: TRBV19
D: NA
length: 11
J: TRBJ1-4
DNA: TGTGCCAGTAGTCCGGGAGGAAAACTGTTTTTT
CDR3: CASSPGGKLFF

size: NA
V: TRBV6-6
D: TRBD1
length: 15
J: TRBJ1-2
DNA: TGTGCCAGCAGTTCGCACCCCGGGACAGGGTTTGGCTACACCTTC
CDR3: CASSSHPGTGFGYTF

size: NA
V: TRBV7-2
D: TRBD1
length: 14
J: TRBJ2-4
DNA: TGTGCCAGCAGCTTTCAGGGGGCGCTGAACATTCAGTACTTC
CDR3: CASSFQGALNIQYF

size: once
V: TRBV6-4
D: NA
length: 15
J: TRBJ2-1
DNA: TGTGCCAGCAGTGACCAGGGGGGGGGTCGCAATGAGCAGTTCTTC
CDR3: CASSDQGGGRNEQFF

size: NA
V: TRBV9
D: NA
length: 14
J: TRBJ1-2
DNA: TGTGCCAGCAGCGGGAAAGGGGGGGTCTATGGCTACACCTTC
CDR3: CASSGKGGVYGYTF

size: NA
V: TRBV18
D: NA
length: 13
J: TRBJ2-3
DNA: TGTGCCAGCTCACCACCTGCCAGAGATACGCAGTATTTT
CDR3: CASSPPARDTQYF

size: NA
V: TRBV5-1
D: TRBD2
length: 15
J: TRBJ2-7
DNA: TGCGCCAGCAGCTTGCTAGCGGGAGTGTACTACGAGCAGTACTTC
CDR3: CASSLLAGVYYEQYF

size: NA
V: TRBV28
D: NA
length: 12
J: TRBJ2-3
DNA: TGTGCCAGCAGTCGGGGTATGAGTACGCAGTATTTT
CDR3: CASSRGMSTQYF

size: NA
V: TRBV19
D: NA
length: 14
J: TRBJ1-4
DNA: TGTGCCAGTAGTAAGTACGAGACAGCAGAAAAACTGTTTTTT
CDR3: CASSKYETAEKLFF

size: NA
V: TRBV9
D: NA
length: 15
J: TRBJ1-5
DNA: TGTGCCAGCAGCGTAGCAGGGTTGGGCAATCAGCCCCAGCATTTT
CDR3: CASSVAGLGNQPQHF

size: few
V: TRBV28
D: TRBD2
length: 17
J: TRBJ2-7
DNA: TGTGCCAGCAGTTTAAGCCTCGTCCTAGCGGGAGACCACGAGCAGTACTTC
CDR3: CASSLSLVLAGDHEQYF

size: NA
V: TRBV5-6
D: TRBD2
length: 18
J: TRBJ2-1
DNA: TGTGCCAGCAGCATTACGCTCAGTCTAGCGGGGACATACAATGAGCAGTTCTTC
CDR3: CASSITLSLAGTYNEQFF

size: NA
V: TRBV7-3
D: NA
length: 13
J: TRBJ1-1
DNA: TGTGCCAGCAGCCTTACAGGGCACACTGAAGCTTTCTTT
CDR3: CASSLTGHTEAFF

size: NA
V: TRBV4-1
D: TRBD1
length: 14
J: TRBJ1-2
DNA: TGCGCCAGCAGCCGAAGGACAGGGACGGATGGCTACACCTTC
CDR3: CASSRRTGTDGYTF

size: NA
V: TRBV6-5
D: NA
length: 16
J: TRBJ1-4
DNA: TGTGCCAGCAGTTTAGGAGGTGTTAGCAGGGTCGGGAAACTGTTTTTT
CDR3: CASSLGGVSRVGKLFF

size: once
V: TRBV5-1
D: NA
length: 11
J: TRBJ2-1
DNA: TGCGCCAGCAGCTCGGGGGATGAGCAGTTCTTC
CDR3: CASSSGDEQFF

size: NA
V: TRBV5-3
D: NA
length: 13
J: TRBJ2-7
DNA: TGTGCCAGCAGCCAAGATGGCACCTACGAGCAGTACTTC
CDR3: CASSQDGTYEQYF

size: NA
V: TRBV5-1
D: TRBD1
length: 15
J: TRBJ2-7
DNA: TGCGCCAGCAGAACACACAGGGGCCCGTACTACGAGCAGTACTTC
CDR3: CASRTHRGPYYEQYF

size: NA
V: TRBV18
D: NA
length: 13
J: TRBJ2-1
DNA: TGTGCCAGCTCACCACTAAGCGGAGATGAGCAGTTCTTC
CDR3: CASSPLSGDEQFF